The 27 T cell receptor beta chains listed next were all sequenced from one sample in a study of blood T cell repertoires in COVID-19. Only in-frame clones appear in the TCRdb table, and some are missing; sequencing was by immunoSEQ multiplex PCR. Of roughly 230,000 clones listed, nearly 85% are singletons. The sample consisted of peripheral blood. These receptor sequences come from a human donor in a cohort sampled during active COVID-19.

The gene calls are TRBV25-1 and TRBJ1-2; D is uncertain. CDR1 and CDR2 (germline): MGHDK, SYGVNS. The CDR3 contains 15 residues. The germline V and J ends were trimmed by 3 bases and 5 bases, with 16 bases remaining between them. The CDR3 spells CASSERWGVLYGYTF. Written as DNA, the CDR3 is TGTGCCAGCAGTGAGAGGTGGGGAGTCCTATATGGCTACACCTTC.

The chain couples TRBV28 to TRBJ1-2; 10 nucleotides line up with TRBD1. The CDR3 extends over 17 amino acids. V lost 4 bases to trimming and J lost 3 bases; unmatched junction nucleotides: 11. Germline V gene data show CDR1 as MDHEN and CDR2 as SYDVKM. DNA of the CDR3: TGTGCCAGCAGTTCCATCGCCGGAGGGACAGGGGACTATGGCTACACCTTC. It yields the protein CASSSIAGGTGDYGYTF.

V is TRBV11-2 and J is TRBJ1-6, with D possibly being TRBD1 (6 bases). The CDR3 has 13 residues. Trimming cost V 5 bases and J 7 bases, with 9 bases left between them. Germline assignment: CDR1 SGHAT and CDR2 FQNNGV. In DNA form, the CDR3 reads TGTGCCAGCAGCGGAGGACAGAATTCACCCCTCCACTTT. Translated: CASSGGQNSPLHF.

CDR3 in amino acids: CASSEFDWSLPETQYF. CDR3 in DNA: TGCGCCAGCAGTGAGTTCGACTGGTCTTTACCGGAGACCCAGTACTTC. V gene TRBV10-1 combines with J gene TRBJ2-5; D ambiguous. Looked up from germline, CDR1 is WNHNN and CDR2 is SYGVQD (reference sequence). Trimming removed 1 base from V and 5 bases from J, with 17 bases in between. The CDR3 is made up of 16 amino acids.

Concerning this clone itself: Other DNA sequences in this specimen translate into the identical CDR3. This rearrangement joins TRBV6-5 to TRBJ1-1; D is ambiguous. The CDR3 has 11 amino acids. Germline V gene sequence: CDR1 MNHEY, CDR2 SVGAGI. V was clipped by 2 bases and J by 7 bases, with 5 bases between them. CDR3 nucleotide sequence: TGTGCCAGCAGTTACGCGGGTGAAGCTTTCTTT. Translated: CASSYAGEAFF.

The V gene is TRBV27, the J gene TRBJ2-1, with TRBD1 identical over 12 bases. The CDR3 runs to 20 residues. V shed 5 bases and J 1 base; nucleotides not matched to a gene: 15. Germline values: CDR1 MNHEY, CDR2 SMNVEV (reference sequence). CDR3 coding DNA: TGTGCCAGCAGTCTATTAGCCGGGACAGGGGGCTCGTTTTCCTACAATGAGCAGTTCTTC. It yields the protein CASSLLAGTGGSFSYNEQFF.

The chain employs TRBV9 and TRBJ1-6; D call uncertain. This CDR3 comprises 15 residues. Trimming shortened V by 2 bases and J by 8 bases, and 14 bases separated the two germline ends. The germline V gene encodes CDR1 SGDLS and CDR2 YYNGEE. CDR3 sequence reads: CASSVTQARDSPLHF. DNA for the CDR3: TGTGCCAGCAGCGTCACCCAAGCTCGGGATTCACCCCTCCACTTT.

The CDR3 coding sequence is TGTGCCAGCAGTGAGCCCCGGGTCCTCTCCTACGAGCAGTACTTC. This sequence encodes CASSEPRVLSYEQYF. This sequence joins TRBV6-1 and TRBJ2-7; D unresolved. V dropped 3 bases and J dropped 0 bases, with 12 bases sitting between them. Per the germline V gene, CDR1 is MNHNS and CDR2 is SASEGT. The CDR3 consists of 15 residues.

The chain uses TRBV10-3 and TRBJ1-2; no firm D call. The CDR3 totals 13 residues. In germline, CDR1 is ENHRY, CDR2 SYGVKD. Trimming took 8 bases from V and 8 from J, leaving 18 bases between them. Here the CDR3 reads CAIGFRTEGGYTF. The CDR3 DNA sequence: TGTGCCATCGGATTTCGGACCGAGGGCGGCTACACCTTC.

This clone was detected once. The same CDR3 is also encoded by other DNA sequences in this sample. This rearrangement joins TRBV10-3 to TRBJ1-1; TRBD1 matches 8 bases. The CDR3 covers 13 residues. Trimming removed 10 bases from V and 5 bases from J; junction bases left unmatched: 9. Germline V gene sequence: CDR1 ENHRY, CDR2 SYGVKD. The CDR3 sequence is CASGTGGGTEAFF. The CDR3 DNA follows: TGTGCCAGCGGAACAGGGGGTGGAACTGAAGCTTTCTTT.

CDR3 DNA: TGTGCCAGCAGCTTGGGTACAGGGGAGAATGGCTACACCTTC. Encoded protein: CASSLGTGENGYTF. This rearrangement joins TRBV5-4 to TRBJ1-2, with TRBD1 matching 7 bases. The CDR3 has 14 amino acids. Germline-derived CDR1 and CDR2 are SGHNT and YYREEE (reference sequence). Losses at the gene ends were 0 bases for V and 6 bases for J; bases not matched to a gene: 5.

The chain links TRBV7-9 to TRBJ2-7, with 7 bases that match TRBD1. The germline CDR1 and CDR2 sequences are SEHNR and FQNEAQ (reference sequence). This CDR3 region has 16 residues. V lost 5 bases and J lost 7; bases outside the gene matches: 17. CDR3 bases: TGTGCCAGCAGCCTAGTACCAGACAGGGAGATCTGGGAGCAGTACTTC. Amino acids: CASSLVPDREIWEQYF.

The V call is TRBV6-1, the J call TRBJ1-2, with D hard to call. The V and J ends lost 1 base and 4 bases respectively, with 4 bases between them. From germline, CDR1 is MNHNS and CDR2 SASEGT. CDR3 size: 12 residues. CDR3 nucleotides: TGTGCCAGCAGTGAAGACATCTATGGCTACACCTTC. Protein: CASSEDIYGYTF.

This clone was detected only a few times. The chain couples TRBV7-2 to TRBJ1-5, with 7 bases lining up with TRBD1. V gave up 1 base and J gave up 7 bases; unmatched junction bases: 13. This CDR3 is built from 17 residues. Germline V gives CDR1 SGHTA, CDR2 FQGNSA. This chain's CDR3 is CASSLGIGGGVGQPQHF. As DNA, the CDR3 is TGTGCCAGCAGCTTAGGGATCGGAGGGGGCGTTGGGCAGCCCCAGCATTTT.

The chain employs TRBV7-9 and TRBJ2-2, with 9 bases lining up with TRBD2. Germline-derived CDR1 and CDR2 are SEHNR and FQNEAQ (reference sequence). Trimming at V came to 9 bases and at J to 4 bases, leaving 6 bases not matched to a gene. The length of the CDR3 is 14 residues. In DNA form, the CDR3 reads TGTGCCAGTAAGAGCGGGGGGAGCACCGGGGAGCTGTTTTTT. It encodes CASKSGGSTGELFF.

The chain couples TRBV10-3 to TRBJ2-5; 9 positions agree with TRBD2. Germline CDR1 and CDR2: ENHRY and SYGVKD. The CDR3 is made up of 14 amino acids. V was pared by 5 bases and J by 5 bases, with 6 bases of the junction left unmatched. The DNA of the CDR3 is TGTGCCATCAGTCCAGCGGGGGGTTACGAGACCCAGTACTTC. Its protein is CAISPAGGYETQYF.

The chain joins TRBV24-1 to TRBJ2-7, with 7 bases lining up with TRBD1. The J segment lost 3 bases and the V segment lost 4 bases, leaving 8 bases of the junction unmatched. CDR1 and CDR2 from the germline V gene are KGHDR and SFDVKD. This CDR3 is 15 amino acids long. The CDR3 reads CATSDTGTDNYEQYF. DNA for the CDR3: TGTGCCACCAGTGACACCGGGACAGACAACTACGAGCAGTACTTC.

The rearrangement uses TRBV19 and TRBJ2-7; maybe TRBD1 (6 bases). The CDR3 length is 14 residues. V dropped 3 bases and J dropped 0 bases, with 9 bases sitting between them. In germline, CDR1 is LNHDA, CDR2 SQIVND (reference sequence). CDR3 coding DNA: TGTGCCAGTAGTATGAGACAGGCCTCCTACGAGCAGTACTTC. As protein: CASSMRQASYEQYF.

The chain links TRBV27 to TRBJ2-7; 7 positions agree with TRBD1. Unmatched junction bases numbered 2, after V lost 3 bases and J lost 3 bases. The germline gives CDR1 MNHEY, CDR2 SMNVEV (reference sequence). This CDR3 has 13 residues. CDR3 bases: TGTGCCAGCAGTTTGAACAGGGGCTACGAGCAGTACTTC. This gives the protein CASSLNRGYEQYF.

The chain carries TRBV5-4 and TRBJ2-2, with D perhaps TRBD2 (5 bases). This CDR3 is built from 13 residues. Trimming stripped 0 bases from V and 5 bases from J, with 5 bases between. Germline CDR1 SGHNT, CDR2 YYREEE (reference sequence). The CDR3 coding sequence is TGTGCCAGCAGCTTGGGACTAACCGGGGAGCTGTTTTTT. It yields the protein CASSLGLTGELFF.

CDR3 loop: CASSLRTEAFF. DNA of the CDR3: TGTGCCAGCAGCCTTCGGACTGAAGCTTTCTTT. This chain uses TRBV12-3 or TRBV12-4 with TRBJ1-1; D remains ambiguous. Between the trimmed V and J ends, which lost 6 bases and 5 bases, there was a span of 7 bases. CDR3 length equals 11 residues.

The rearrangement joins TRBV12-3 or TRBV12-4 to TRBJ1-5; a possible D gene is TRBD1 (6 bases). The CDR3 is 12 residues long. V was shortened by 6 bases and J by 8 bases, with 11 bases between the two germline ends. The DNA of the CDR3 is TGTGCCAGCAGCGAGGGGGAAAAGCCCCAGCATTTT. Encoded protein: CASSEGEKPQHF.

The chain couples TRBV5-1 to TRBJ2-1, with 9 bases fitting TRBD1. The ends lost 3 bases at V and 2 bases at J; junction bases unmatched: 12. CDR1 and CDR2 (germline): SGHRS, YFSETQ. This CDR3 is 18 amino acids long. The CDR3 DNA reads as TGCGCCAGCAGCTCCCCAGGACCGGGACAGGGAGCCTACAATGAGCAGTTCTTC. It is translated as CASSSPGPGQGAYNEQFF.

The J gene is TRBJ1-1, the V gene TRBV20-1; D is unresolved. CDR1 is DFQATT and CDR2 is SNEGSKA in the germline V gene (reference sequence). Between the trimmed V and J ends, which lost 8 bases and 2 bases, there was a span of 9 bases. The CDR3 totals 11 residues. In DNA form, the CDR3 reads TGCAGTCTCGGGATTAACACTGAAGCTTTCTTT. Amino acid sequence: CSLGINTEAFF.

This clone was observed a few times. Within the sample, other DNA sequences also encode this same CDR3. The chain combines TRBV3-1 (or the pseudogene TRBV3-2) with TRBJ2-2; TRBD1 matches 8 bases. The germline gives CDR1 LGHDT, CDR2 YNNKEL (reference sequence). This CDR3 has 16 amino acids. J lost 1 base, V lost 0 bases, and 1 base had no gene match. CDR3 region: CASSQEGTGNTGELFF. Written as DNA, the CDR3 is TGTGCCAGCAGCCAAGAGGGGACAGGGAACACCGGGGAGCTGTTTTTT.

This CDR3 reads CASSIRGNGELFF. The CDR3 nucleotides read TGTGCCAGTAGTATACGAGGAAACGGGGAGCTGTTTTTT. J is TRBJ2-2 and V is TRBV19, with unresolved D. The V end was cut by 2 bases, the J end by 7 bases, with 8 bases between. This CDR3 is 13 amino acids long. Germline values: CDR1 LNHDA, CDR2 SQIVND (reference sequence).

This chain connects TRBV11-2 to TRBJ2-4; TRBD2 is a possible D gene (6 bases). The CDR3 extends over 15 amino acids. CDR1 and CDR2 from the germline V gene are SGHAT and FQNNGV. V was cut by 5 bases and J by 2 bases, with 13 bases left in between. The CDR3 spells CASSTSRVSKNIQYF. CDR3 DNA: TGTGCCAGCAGCACTAGCAGGGTTTCCAAAAACATTCAGTACTTC.